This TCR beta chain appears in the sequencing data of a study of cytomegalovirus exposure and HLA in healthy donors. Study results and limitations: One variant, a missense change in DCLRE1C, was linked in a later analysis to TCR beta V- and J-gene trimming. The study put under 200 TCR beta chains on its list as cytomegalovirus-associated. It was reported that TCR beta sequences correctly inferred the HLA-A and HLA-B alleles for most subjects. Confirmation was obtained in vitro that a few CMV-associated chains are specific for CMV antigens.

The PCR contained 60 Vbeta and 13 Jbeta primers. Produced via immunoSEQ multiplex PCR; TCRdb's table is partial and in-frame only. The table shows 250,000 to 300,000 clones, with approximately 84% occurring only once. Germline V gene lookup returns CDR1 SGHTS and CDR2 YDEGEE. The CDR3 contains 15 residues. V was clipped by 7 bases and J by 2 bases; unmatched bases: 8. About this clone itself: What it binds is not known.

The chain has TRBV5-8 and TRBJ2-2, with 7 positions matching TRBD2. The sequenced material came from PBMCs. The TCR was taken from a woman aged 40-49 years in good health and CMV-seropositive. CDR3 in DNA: TGTGCCAGCGGTCTCAGCGGGGTTAACACCGGGGAGCTGTTTTTT. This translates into CASGLSGVNTGELFF.